The 15 T cell receptor beta chains below come from one sample, sequenced in a study of identical twins. In TCRdb, the 5' RACE reads were re-called with MiXCR into one record per CDR3 protein. The data hold 400,000 to 550,000 distinct CDR3 sequences, with approximately 24% observed a single time. The same data also contributed to another study, on T cells expressing NK-cell markers.

What was sequenced was CD4+ T cells sorted from blood. Receptor source: a woman between 18 and 29 years old in good health.

This chain joins TRBV9 and TRBJ2-4, with D possibly being TRBD2 (5 bases). This CDR3 has 14 residues. Trimming stripped 0 bases from V and 8 bases from J, with 12 bases between. From germline, CDR1 is SGDLS and CDR2 YYNGEE. CDR3: CASSVAAGRDIQYF. Here the CDR3 DNA reads TGTGCCAGCAGCGTAGCTGCGGGTAGGGACATTCAGTACTTC.

The gene calls are TRBV2 and TRBJ2-7; D not resolved. This CDR3 contains 12 residues. Trimming removed 5 bases at V and 2 bases at J, with 7 bases between. CDR1 and CDR2 (germline): SNHLY, FYNNEI. The CDR3 reads CASSQTPYEQYF. The CDR3 DNA reads TGTGCCAGCAGTCAGACTCCCTACGAGCAGTACTTC.

The chain links TRBV5-6 to TRBJ1-2, with no clear D. V lost 4 bases and J lost 7, with 14 bases in between. Germline CDR1 reads SGHDT; CDR2 reads YYEEEE. This CDR3 comprises 13 residues. This chain's CDR3 is CASSPRSSGGYTF. CDR3 sequence (DNA): TGTGCCAGCAGCCCTAGGTCTTCAGGTGGCTACACCTTC.

The chain has TRBV29-1 and TRBJ2-7; 13 bases are shared with TRBD2. J lost 5 bases, V lost 4 bases, and 2 bases had no gene match. Germline V gene sequence: CDR1 SQVTM, CDR2 ANQGSEA. CDR3 length: 13 residues. The CDR3 loop reads CSVGTSGGNEQYF. CDR3 coding DNA: TGCAGCGTTGGGACTAGCGGGGGCAACGAGCAGTACTTC.

This clonotype occurred a few times. V usage is TRBV4-3 and J usage is TRBJ2-3; the D gene is possibly TRBD2 (6 bases). The CDR3 covers 17 residues. Trimming shortened V by 4 bases and J by 1 base, and 18 bases separated the two germline ends. CDR1 is LGHNA, CDR2 YSLEER, per germline. In DNA, the CDR3 is TGCGCCAGCAGCCGGACCCTGGGGGAGGATGGCACAGATACGCAGTATTTT. It encodes CASSRTLGEDGTDTQYF.

This chain uses TRBV5-6 with TRBJ1-1; unclear D gene. CDR1 SGHDT and CDR2 YYEEEE come from the germline V gene. The CDR3 extends over 14 amino acids. Trimming pared 6 bases from V and 2 bases from J, leaving 14 bases between. CDR3 region: CASNALWKNTEAFF. The CDR3 DNA sequence: TGTGCCAGCAACGCCTTATGGAAAAACACTGAAGCTTTCTTT. The whole variable domain, filled in from reference TRBV5-6 and TRBJ1-1, reads DAGVTQSPTHLIKTRGQQVTLRCSPKSGHDTVSWYQQALGQGPQFIFQYYEEEERQRGNFPDRFSGHQFPNYSSELNVNALLLGDSALYLCASNALWKNTEAFFGQGTRLTVV.

DNA of the CDR3: TGTGCCAGCAGCCGGCAGGACTACACAGATACGCAGTATTTT. Its translation is CASSRQDYTDTQYF. V is TRBV7-8 and J is TRBJ2-3; weak D call: TRBD2 (6 bases). V was cut by 5 bases and J by 2 bases, with 11 bases left in between. CDR3 length equals 14 residues. The germline V gene has CDR1 SGHVS and CDR2 FQNEAQ.

This clonotype has a handful of counts. CDR3 coding DNA: TGTGCCAGCAGCCAAGGACAGCCGCCCCCCCCTGAGCAGTTCTTC. Translating gives CASSQGQPPPPEQFF. This chain connects TRBV12-3 or TRBV12-4 to TRBJ2-1; TRBD1 is a possible D gene (6 bases). The CDR3 sequence is 15 residues long. Trimming pared 6 bases from V and 9 bases from J, leaving 21 bases between.

V usage is TRBV24-1 and J usage is TRBJ2-1; 11 bases agree with TRBD2. Germline V gene lookup returns CDR1 KGHDR and CDR2 SFDVKD. The CDR3 is 16 amino acids. V gave up 3 bases and J gave up 6 bases; unmatched junction bases: 6. DNA of the CDR3: TGTGCCACCAGTGATGCCCGGGGACTAGCGGCCAATGAGCAGTTCTTC. The encoded protein is CATSDARGLAANEQFF.

The genes are TRBV9 and TRBJ2-5, with TRBD1 identical over 8 bases. Per the germline V gene, CDR1 is SGDLS and CDR2 is YYNGEE. The CDR3 extends over 14 amino acids. Germline trimming cut 4 bases from V and 3 bases from J; bases unmatched to any gene: 5. CDR3 bases: TGTGCCAGCAGCAAACAGGGGGTGAAAGAGACCCAGTACTTC. This translates into CASSKQGVKETQYF.

The gene calls are TRBV12-5 and TRBJ2-1, with 8 bases lining up with TRBD2. The germline gives CDR1 LGHNT, CDR2 FRNRAP. Trimming removed 9 bases from V and 6 bases from J; junction bases left unmatched: 7. The CDR3 extends over 13 amino acids. Written as DNA, the CDR3 is TGTGCTAGCCACCTCGGGGGGGCCAATGAGCAGTTCTTC. This gives the protein CASHLGGANEQFF. The whole variable domain, filled in from reference TRBV12-5 and TRBJ2-1, reads DARVTQTPRHKVTEMGQEVTMRCQPILGHNTVFWYRQTMMQGLELLAYFRNRAPLDDSGMPKDRFSAEMPDATLATLKIQPSEPRDSAVYFCASHLGGANEQFFGPGTRLTVL.

The chain employs TRBV2 and TRBJ2-7; a possible D gene is TRBD1 (6 bases). CDR1 is SNHLY and CDR2 is FYNNEI in the germline V gene. The CDR3 is 13 residues long. V lost 9 bases, J lost 7 bases, and 19 bases lay in between. The CDR3 DNA is TGTGCCAGTAGCGAACAGGGCTCGAGGGAGCAGTACTTC. This sequence encodes CASSEQGSREQYF.

This clonotype was recorded a few times. The V gene is TRBV21-1, the J gene TRBJ2-7; TRBD1 is the table's D call and was not checked against the DNA. TRBV21-1 is a documented pseudogene. This CDR3 is built from 14 residues. The CDR3 DNA reads TGTGCCAGCGAGCCGGGAACCTTCTCCTACGAGCAGTACTTC. Protein product: CASEPGTFSYEQYF.

This clonotype was counted a few times. This chain uses TRBV5-1 with TRBJ2-3; TRBD1 agrees at 7 bases. Germline lookup yields CDR1 SGHRS and CDR2 YFSETQ. The CDR3 spans 12 residues. Trimming at V came to 8 bases and at J to 5 bases, leaving 5 bases not matched to a gene. The CDR3, as DNA: TGCGCCAGTGGCCAGGGGGAAGATACGCAGTATTTT. Translation: CASGQGEDTQYF.

The chain joins TRBV5-1 to TRBJ2-2, with 9 bases matching TRBD1. In germline, CDR1 is SGHRS, CDR2 YFSETQ. V lost 4 bases, J lost 1 base, and 5 bases stayed unmatched. The CDR3 consists of 16 residues. The CDR3 loop reads CASSPGGQGNTGELFF. CDR3 nucleotides: TGCGCCAGCAGCCCGGGGGGACAGGGGAACACCGGGGAGCTGTTTTTT.